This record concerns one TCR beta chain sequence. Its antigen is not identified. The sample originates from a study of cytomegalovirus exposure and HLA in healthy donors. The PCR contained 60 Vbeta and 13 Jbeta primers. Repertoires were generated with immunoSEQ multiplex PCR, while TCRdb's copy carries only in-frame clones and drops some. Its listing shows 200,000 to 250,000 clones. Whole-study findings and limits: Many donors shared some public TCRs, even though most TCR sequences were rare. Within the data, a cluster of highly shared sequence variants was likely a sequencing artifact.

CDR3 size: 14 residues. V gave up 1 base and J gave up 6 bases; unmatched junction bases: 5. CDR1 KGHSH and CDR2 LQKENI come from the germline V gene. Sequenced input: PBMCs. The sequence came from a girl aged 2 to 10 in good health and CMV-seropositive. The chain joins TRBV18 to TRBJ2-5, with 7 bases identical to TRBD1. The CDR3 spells CASSPQGAGQTQYF. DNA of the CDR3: TGTGCCAGCTCACCACAGGGGGCGGGTCAGACCCAGTACTTC.